These T cell receptor beta chains were read from a single sample in a study of blood T cell repertoires in COVID-19. Assay used: immunoSEQ multiplex PCR; TCRdb lists only in-frame clones, some missing. Among under 200,000 clones listed, about nine tenths were seen once. Material for sequencing was peripheral blood. The receptors were gathered from a man in his late teens or twenties with acute or convalescent COVID-19. CDR3s leave out the opening cysteine and the closing phenylalanine or tryptophan. The order of the fields is V gene, J gene, D gene, clone size, CDR3 protein. A D gene is named only where the DNA matches it firmly. Expanded clones get a size class; other rows say once, few or many, or leave the size out.

TRBV11-2	TRBJ1-5	TRBD1	NA	ASSATGEGDQPQH
TRBV5-1	TRBJ1-1	NA	NA	ASSLAVGRTAEAF
TRBV11-3	TRBJ2-5	TRBD2	NA	ASSFSLAGGGETQY
TRBV19	TRBJ2-3	NA	NA	ASSQPRDLGTDTQY
TRBV6-5	TRBJ1-1	NA	once	ASSYSLTGNTEAF
TRBV25-1	TRBJ2-1	NA	NA	ASSESGPSQF
TRBV2	TRBJ1-5	NA	NA	ASSEYGTQNQPQH
TRBV27	TRBJ1-5	NA	NA	ASSYGWTGNQPQH
TRBV4-1	TRBJ1-5	NA	NA	ASSQGGGVNQPQH
TRBV7-2	TRBJ2-6	NA	NA	ASSPRRGSGANVLT
TRBV6-6	TRBJ1-5	NA	NA	ASSPKWAGWNQPQH
TRBV2	TRBJ1-1	TRBD1	NA	ASSVMMGQGTMNTEAF
TRBV30	TRBJ2-1	NA	NA	ALGSAGPYNEQF
TRBV11-2	TRBJ2-7	NA	NA	ASSLVGQLHEQY
TRBV18	TRBJ1-2	NA	NA	ASSTWRDNYGYT
TRBV6-1	TRBJ1-5	NA	few	ASSEWGGRQPQH
TRBV27	TRBJ1-2	TRBD1	NA	ASSSGQPGKYGYT
TRBV5-4	TRBJ2-1	TRBD1	NA	ASSLGVAGGSYNEQF
TRBV18	TRBJ2-7	NA	NA	ASSPLLGSYEQY
TRBV25-1	TRBJ2-2	TRBD1	NA	ASSEAPGTGVSGELF
TRBV9	TRBJ2-3	TRBD1	NA	ASSVTGVTDTQY
TRBV6-5	TRBJ2-7	NA	NA	ASSFSPSGPYEQY
TRBV7-2	TRBJ1-5	NA	NA	ASSVTGLSNQPQH
TRBV6-5	TRBJ2-1	TRBD2	NA	ASVPTSGGHEQF
TRBV6-1	TRBJ1-6	TRBD1	NA	ASSETFTGVGNNSPLH
TRBV7-9	TRBJ1-1	NA	few	ASGQFEAF
TRBV27	TRBJ1-2	NA	NA	ASSSSGSLGYT
TRBV27	TRBJ2-1	NA	NA	ASSFVDGSSYNEQF
TRBV7-9	TRBJ1-6	TRBD1	NA	ASSWDRGVPSPLH
TRBV2	TRBJ1-1	NA	once	ASSYSGGSNTEAF
TRBV9	TRBJ1-1	NA	NA	ASSVGGRVDTEAF
TRBV12-3/TRBV12-4	TRBJ1-2	TRBD1	NA	ASSLDRVTGYT
TRBV4-1	TRBJ1-2	NA	NA	ASSQVRQASYGYT
TRBV19	TRBJ2-7	NA	once	ASSSRTRDYEQY
TRBV30	TRBJ1-4	NA	NA	AWGPDHGEKLF
TRBV19	TRBJ2-7	TRBD2	NA	ASSIAPGLAGRTYEQY